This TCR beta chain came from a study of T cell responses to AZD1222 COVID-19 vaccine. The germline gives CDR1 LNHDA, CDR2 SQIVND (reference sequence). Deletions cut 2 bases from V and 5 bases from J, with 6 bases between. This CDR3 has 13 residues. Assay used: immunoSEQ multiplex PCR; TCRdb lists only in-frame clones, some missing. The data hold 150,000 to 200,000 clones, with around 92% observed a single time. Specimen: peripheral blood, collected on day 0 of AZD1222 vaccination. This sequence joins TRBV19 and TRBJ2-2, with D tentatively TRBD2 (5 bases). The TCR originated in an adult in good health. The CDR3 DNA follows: TGTGCCAGTAGTATACCGGGGACCGGGGAGCTGTTTTTT. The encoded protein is CASSIPGTGELFF.